This TCR beta chain was observed in a study of cytomegalovirus exposure and HLA in healthy donors. The repertoire was sequenced with immunoSEQ multiplex PCR; TCRdb's copy has only in-frame clones and lacks some. The table includes some 150,000 clones, 70% to 90% detected once. Study results and limitations: Across donors, most TCRs were seen rarely, yet some public ones were widespread. That first-cohort TCR clusters tended to co-occur in the approximately 120 validation repertoires was found in a later analysis.

Note on this clone: Its antigen is unidentified.

CDR3 length: 15 amino acids. V lost 5 bases, J lost 6 bases, and 10 bases stayed unmatched. CDR1 is LNHDA, CDR2 SQIVND, per germline (reference sequence). This receptor was obtained from a woman between 18 and 29 years old in good health and CMV-seropositive. The material sequenced was PBMCs. This rearrangement joins TRBV19 to TRBJ1-1; 9 nucleotides line up with TRBD1. The CDR3 sequence: CASSPQQGAFAEAFF. In DNA, the CDR3 is TGTGCCAGTAGTCCGCAACAGGGGGCTTTCGCTGAAGCTTTCTTT.